Each of the 17 T cell receptor beta chains below was sequenced from the same sample in a study of cytomegalovirus exposure and HLA in healthy donors. The primer mix had 60 Vbeta and 13 Jbeta primers. Produced via immunoSEQ multiplex PCR; TCRdb's table is partial and in-frame only. The table includes about 140,000 clones, roughly four fifths detected once. The sample comprised PBMCs. These receptors all come from a male donor in good health and CMV-seronegative.

To note about this clone: This CDR3 is also generated by other DNA sequences in the sample. The CDR3 protein is CASSLAGVSTEAFF. The CDR3 DNA reads as TGTGCCAGCAGCTTGGCAGGGGTGTCGACTGAAGCTTTCTTT. The chain employs TRBV7-9 and TRBJ1-1, with a tentative D call TRBD1 (6 bases). This CDR3 has 14 amino acids. From germline, CDR1 is SEHNR and CDR2 FQNEAQ (reference sequence). Between the trimmed V and J ends, which lost 3 bases and 5 bases, there was a span of 13 bases.

CDR3 coding DNA: TGTGCCAGCAGCGTCCGGGACAGGGGAGTCGGGGAGCTGTTTTTT. Translated, it gives CASSVRDRGVGELFF. This chain links TRBV9 with TRBJ2-2; 10 nucleotides match TRBD1. Germline CDR1 SGDLS, CDR2 YYNGEE. CDR3 length: 15 amino acids. Unmatched junction bases numbered 5, after V lost 2 bases and J lost 7 bases.

This sequence joins TRBV18 and TRBJ2-7; D is possibly TRBD1 (6 bases). V was pared by 2 bases and J by 7 bases, with 12 bases between. The CDR3 contains 13 residues. CDR1 and CDR2 from the germline V gene are KGHSH and LQKENI. The chain's CDR3 is CASSPETGKEQYF. The DNA of the CDR3 is TGTGCCAGCTCACCAGAAACAGGGAAGGAGCAGTACTTC.

This clone was detected only once. The rearrangement links TRBV18 to TRBJ1-1; D may be TRBD1 (5 bases). The CDR3 has 15 residues. V was trimmed by 1 base and J by 1 base, leaving 10 bases between them. Per germline, CDR1 KGHSH and CDR2 LQKENI. This CDR3 reads CASSPRGEWNTEAFF. CDR3 bases: TGTGCCAGCTCACCACGGGGGGAGTGGAACACTGAAGCTTTCTTT.

The gene calls are TRBV9 and TRBJ1-3; TRBD1 might be the D (6 bases). This CDR3 has 16 residues. Looked up from germline, CDR1 is SGDLS and CDR2 is YYNGEE. V lost 2 bases to trimming and J lost 3 bases, with 15 bases between them. CDR3 DNA sequence: TGTGCCAGCAGCGTGGAAGGGGGGGGCGGTGGAAACACCATATATTTT. It encodes CASSVEGGGGGNTIYF.

This chain links TRBV11-1 with TRBJ1-4; TRBD1 is a possible D gene (6 bases). The germline V and J ends were trimmed by 4 bases and 6 bases, with 12 bases remaining between them. Per the germline V gene, CDR1 is SGHAT and CDR2 is FQDESV (reference sequence). CDR3 length: 14 residues. CDR3 amino acids: CASSSTGSYEKLFF. CDR3 DNA sequence: TGTGCCAGCAGCTCAACAGGGAGCTATGAAAAACTGTTTTTT.

This chain uses TRBV7-2 with TRBJ2-1; 9 bases are a match to TRBD2. The CDR3 length is 17 residues. Trimming cost V 1 base and J 6 bases; bases outside gene matches: 10. Germline lookup yields CDR1 SGHTA and CDR2 FQGNSA. CDR3 region: CASSLVWREGSGNEQFF. The CDR3, as DNA: TGTGCCAGCAGCTTAGTATGGCGGGAGGGATCCGGCAATGAGCAGTTCTTC.

The genes are TRBV15 and TRBJ2-1; 9 nucleotides agree with TRBD2. With 5 bases clipped from V and 2 bases from J, the junction kept 7 bases outside the gene matches. Germline assignment: CDR1 LNHNV and CDR2 YYDKDF (reference sequence). This CDR3 has 16 residues. The CDR3 loop is CATSGLSGGAYNEQFF. For the CDR3, the DNA is TGTGCCACCAGCGGACTTAGCGGGGGCGCCTACAATGAGCAGTTCTTC. Filled out from reference TRBV15 and TRBJ2-1, the complete variable domain reads DAMVIQNPRYQVTQFGKPVTLSCSQTLNHNVMYWYQQKSSQAPKLLFHYYDKDFNNEADTPDNFQSRRPNTSFCFLDIRSPGLGDTAMYLCATSGLSGGAYNEQFFGPGTRLTVL.

The rearrangement joins TRBV21-1 to TRBJ2-3; TRBD1, as called in the table, went unchecked against the DNA. TRBV21-1 is assigned pseudogene status. The CDR3 has 18 amino acids. CDR3 loop: CASSKTGTVTSSTDTQYF. For the CDR3, the DNA is TGTGCCAGCAGCAAGACCGGGACAGTTACTTCTAGCACAGATACGCAGTATTTT.

The chain is built from TRBV6-1 and TRBJ1-1, with D possibly matching TRBD1 (6 bases). With 5 bases removed from V and 5 bases from J, the gap between germline ends came to 18 bases. Germline CDR1 MNHNS, CDR2 SASEGT. The CDR3 contains 15 residues. The CDR3 bases are TGTGCCAGCAGTAGATACAGGGCCGGGGGGACTGAAGCTTTCTTT. The encoded protein is CASSRYRAGGTEAFF.

The CDR3 loop is CASSLYPRDRGKDGYTF. The CDR3 DNA sequence: TGTGCCAGCAGTTTATACCCCCGGGACAGGGGAAAAGATGGCTACACCTTC. The chain carries TRBV27 and TRBJ1-2, with TRBD1 matching 10 bases. Germline trimming cut 1 base from V and 6 bases from J; bases unmatched to any gene: 11. Germline CDR1 is MNHEY and CDR2 is SMNVEV (reference sequence). The CDR3 extends over 17 amino acids.

The chain is built from TRBV11-2 and TRBJ2-1; D uncertain. The CDR3 has 14 amino acids. Germline values: CDR1 SGHAT, CDR2 FQNNGV. Between the trimmed V and J ends, which lost 4 bases and 4 bases, there was a span of 11 bases. The CDR3 sequence: CASSYPNSYNEQFF. The CDR3, as DNA: TGTGCCAGCAGCTACCCTAATTCTTACAATGAGCAGTTCTTC.

This clone was seen a single time. The gene calls are TRBV29-1 and TRBJ2-1; 8 bases are shared with TRBD1. From germline, CDR1 is SQVTM and CDR2 ANQGSEA. V dropped 7 bases and J dropped 4; count of bases not matched to a gene: 6. This CDR3 is 13 amino acids long. The CDR3 here is CSARQGLYNEQFF. Written as DNA, the CDR3 is TGCAGCGCCAGACAGGGGCTATACAATGAGCAGTTCTTC.

This clone was seen a handful of times. The V call is TRBV28, the J call TRBJ2-1, with 9 bases fitting TRBD2. This CDR3 has 15 residues. Per the germline V gene, CDR1 is MDHEN and CDR2 is SYDVKM. V gave up 6 bases and J gave up 5 bases; unmatched junction bases: 8. The CDR3 nucleotides read TGTGCCAGCAGCTTTTGGGCGGGGGGGGACAATGAGCAGTTCTTC. Its protein is CASSFWAGGDNEQFF.

The chain is built from TRBV7-8 and TRBJ2-2, with D maybe TRBD1 (6 bases). The V gene's germline CDR1 is SGHVS and CDR2 FQNEAQ. This CDR3 comprises 14 residues. The ends were cut back, 5 bases at V and 8 bases at J, with 15 bases in the middle. The CDR3: CASSPRGTSGELFF. The CDR3 nucleotides read TGTGCCAGCAGCCCTAGGGGGACGTCGGGGGAGCTGTTTTTT.

The chain couples TRBV2 to TRBJ2-7; the D gene is possibly TRBD1 (6 bases). The V and J ends lost 10 bases and 2 bases respectively, with 18 bases between them. Germline V lookup: CDR1 SNHLY, CDR2 FYNNEI. The CDR3 is made up of 14 amino acids. CDR3 residues: CATHSPGVTYEQYF. In DNA form, the CDR3 reads TGTGCCACCCACTCTCCAGGGGTCACCTACGAGCAGTACTTC.

The genes are TRBV30 and TRBJ1-1; 7 bases line up with TRBD1. The CDR3 is 12 amino acids. The J segment lost 6 bases and the V segment lost 8 bases, leaving 9 bases of the junction unmatched. Germline V gene lookup returns CDR1 GTSNPN and CDR2 SVGIG (reference sequence). CDR3 region: CAARTGWAEAFF. The CDR3 region has the DNA TGTGCCGCCCGGACAGGTTGGGCTGAAGCTTTCTTT.